This T cell receptor beta chain emerged from a study of beta chain features in type 1 diabetes. Study observations and caveats: Whether TCRB rearrangement is influenced by HLA type went unresolved here.

Every bit of the isolated RNA underwent reverse transcription, so sequencing read expressed TCRB transcripts. The protocol was immunoSEQ multiplex PCR, while the TCRdb copy is restricted to in-frame clones and leaves out a portion. The sample lists under 450,000 clones; around 13% were seen once. Comments on this clone: Its antigen is as yet unknown.

This CDR3 is built from 11 residues. After removal of 11 bases from V and 6 bases from J, the junction contained 3 bases not matched to a gene. Germline CDR1 and CDR2: ENHRY and SYGVKD. Sample: naive CD4+ T cells from blood. This chain connects TRBV10-3 to TRBJ2-1, with TRBD1 identical over 8 bases. The sequence was obtained from a man in his thirties or forties in good health. Here the CDR3 DNA reads TGTGCCTCCACAGGGGGCAATGAGCAGTTCTTC. Its translation is CASTGGNEQFF.